This TCR beta chain was observed in a study of Graves' ophthalmopathy and Graves' hyperthyroidism (dated 2018 in TCRdb). General notes on the study: Peripheral blood was collected at initial diagnosis, before any treatment. In total, 135 blood samples were TCR-sequenced: under 45 ophthalmopathy, some 72 hyperthyroidism and around 17 hyperthyroidism-to-ophthalmopathy patients. The study used TCR beta repertoire signatures to distinguish Graves' ophthalmopathy from Graves' hyperthyroidism and to predict progression to ophthalmopathy. To explore V-J signatures that distinguish ophthalmopathy from hyperthyroidism, a discovery set of about a hundred patients was enrolled, made up of under 50 with ophthalmopathy and 55 to 65 with stable hyperthyroidism. T-cell repertoires of thyroid tissue and blood were compared in more than 5 hyperthyroidism patients. For training and testing, the 100 or so patients in the discovery cohort were randomly divided in a 7:3 ratio. Following sample collection, hyperthyroidism patients were given methimazole at a starting dose of 30 mg daily, and ophthalmopathy patients were given high-dose intravenous methylprednisolone. An independent validation cohort was composed of fewer than 20 hyperthyroidism patients and around 16 patients who later progressed from hyperthyroidism to ophthalmopathy.

Stable hyperthyroidism was defined as no progression to ophthalmopathy within 18 months of follow-up. Patients with hyperthyroidism were aged 18 to 65 years, had been newly diagnosed, and had a disease duration of less than 2 months. Anyone with other autoimmune diseases, uncontrolled infections, pregnancy or lactation was excluded from the study. Diagnosis relied on clinical symptoms, serum thyroxine, TRAb, thyroid ultrasound and orbital computed tomography. PBMCs were isolated from 7.5 to 10 ml of fresh peripheral blood by Ficoll-Paque density gradient centrifugation. Total RNA was extracted with Trizol reagent and quality-checked on an Agilent 2100 Bioanalyzer. Overall study outcomes, separate from this receptor: Ophthalmopathy was separated from stable hyperthyroidism by the 13-signature model with around 88% sensitivity and around 81% specificity in cross-validation and with 80%/75% in the test set. Among expanded thyroid clonotypes with frequency above 0.001, most also showed up in blood, which suggests that blood repertoires may reflect the thyroid immune response. No statistical method was used to set the sample size in advance, and the investigators knew which group each participant was assigned to. In validation, the model predicted ophthalmopathy progression with about 70% sensitivity and roughly 72% specificity; eleven to twelve predicted patients were CT-confirmed with GO in a median of approximately 6.5 months.

For repertoire sequencing, TCR beta CDR3 regions were amplified from RNA transcripts. A first-round RT-PCR used HTBI primers with the Qiagen OneStep RT-PCR kit, followed by a second-round multiplex PCR, size selection and purification. Libraries were sequenced on an Illumina HiSeq2000 using paired-end 100 bp reads. Per the source publication's procedure: SOAPnuke was used to process the reads, throwing out any read that had adapters, had uncalled bases, had a mean Phred below 15, or lacked an exact constant-primer or identifier match. COPE v1.2.5 was used to merge the high-quality paired reads. Unique nucleotide sequences were defined as clonotypes and aligned to IMGT TRB V, D and J references using MiTCR v1.1. Analysis was restricted to V-J combinations with a frequency above 0.0001, which covered about 99% of repertoires. A TCR clonal expansion and chaos score per V-J combination was defined as the ratio of F50 clonal expansion to chaos observed in the TCRdist matrix. Welch's t-statistics and random forest were used to narrow the features down to over ten V-J combinations, which were then fed into a naive Bayes classifier. The Morisita-Horn index was used to measure how similar the thyroid and blood repertoires were. The raw public data were reprocessed by TCRdb itself: fastp quality trimming at Q25, MiXCR clonotype calling, in-frame beta chains only. Entries that share a CDR3 protein sequence are merged under the most common genes and DNA. Clone size and V and J calls follow TCRdb, not the original study. For this sample the table gives a few hundred thousand distinct CDR3 sequences, of which roughly 21% were detected only once. Around 3.2% of the sample belongs to the ten largest clones.

This clonotype was counted ten times or more. Its antigen remains undetermined. Base qualities are not recorded, but no much larger clone differs from it by a single base. The junction shows trimming of 2 bases on V and 2 bases on J, plus 12 bases between the germline ends. The germline V gene gives CDR1 as MNHEY and CDR2 as SVGAGI. Counted from cysteine to phenylalanine, this CDR3 has 15 amino acids. Left in the record is the CDR3 DNA by itself, 45 bases read in frame from the first base. The sequenced sample was peripheral blood. This clonotype was sampled from a woman in her late teens or twenties with stable Graves' hyperthyroidism. Donor details come from another sample of the same person, matched by shared clones. In this chain, TRBV6-5 is recombined with TRBJ1-2; TRBD1 is a possible D gene, resting on 6 matching bases. The encoded CDR3 is CASSYVGADNYGYTF. The DNA sequence is TGTGCCAGCAGTTACGTGGGGGCGGACAACTATGGCTACACCTTC.